This T cell receptor beta chain was sequenced during a study of blood T cell repertoires in COVID-19. Seattle enrolled patients during active infection and tracked them longitudinally. Germline trimming cut 0 bases from V and 2 bases from J; bases unmatched to any gene: 7. Germline V gives CDR1 MRHNA, CDR2 SNTAGT. CDR3 length: 17 residues. The authors' processing: By means of reference gene primer amplification, nucleated cell counts were estimated. The table came from immunoSEQ multiplex PCR; TCRdb's copy has only in-frame clones and leaves some out. V, J and clone size derive from that table, while D and trimming were established from the DNA sequence. The sample lists about 480,000 clones, roughly nine tenths occurring once.

The chain employs TRBV6-4 and TRBJ2-4, with TRBD1 matching 7 bases. This TCR was sampled from a woman between 50 and 59 years old with COVID-19, enrolled during active disease. Sequenced material: peripheral blood. CDR3 in amino acids: CASSDSMRGLTKNIQYF. CDR3 sequence (DNA): TGTGCCAGCAGTGACTCGATGAGGGGGCTGACCAAAAACATTCAGTACTTC.